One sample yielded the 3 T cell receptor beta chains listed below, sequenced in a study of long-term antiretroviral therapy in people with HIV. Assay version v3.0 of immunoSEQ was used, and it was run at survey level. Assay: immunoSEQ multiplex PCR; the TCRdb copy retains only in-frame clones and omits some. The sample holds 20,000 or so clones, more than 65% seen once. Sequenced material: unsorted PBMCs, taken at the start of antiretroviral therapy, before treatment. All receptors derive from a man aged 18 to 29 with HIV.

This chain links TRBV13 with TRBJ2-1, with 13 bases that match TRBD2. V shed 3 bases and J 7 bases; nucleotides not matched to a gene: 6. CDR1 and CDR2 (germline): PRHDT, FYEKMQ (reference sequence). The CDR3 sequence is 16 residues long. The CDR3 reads CASSFRTSGRINEQFF. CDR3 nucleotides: TGTGCCAGCAGCTTCCGGACTAGCGGGAGAATAAATGAGCAGTTCTTC.

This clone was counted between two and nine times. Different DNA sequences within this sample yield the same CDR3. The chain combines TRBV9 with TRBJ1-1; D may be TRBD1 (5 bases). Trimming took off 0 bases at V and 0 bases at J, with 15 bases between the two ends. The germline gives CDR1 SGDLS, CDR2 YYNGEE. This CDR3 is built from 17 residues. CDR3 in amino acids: CASSVEGTQGLNTEAFF. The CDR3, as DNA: TGTGCCAGCAGCGTAGAGGGGACTCAGGGTTTGAACACTGAAGCTTTCTTT.

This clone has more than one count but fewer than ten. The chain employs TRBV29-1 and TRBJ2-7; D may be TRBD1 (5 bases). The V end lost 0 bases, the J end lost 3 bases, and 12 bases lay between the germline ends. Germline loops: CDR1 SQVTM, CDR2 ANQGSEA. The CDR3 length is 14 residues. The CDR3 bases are TGCAGCGTTGAAGATGGTACAGGCGTCTACGAGCAGTACTTC. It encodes CSVEDGTGVYEQYF.